This TCR beta chain was sequenced in a study of shared clonotypes between healthy human individuals (dated by TCRdb to the early 2020s). For the wider study: Two women and a few men aged 18 to 49 years were included in the cohort. For each donor, three plates each were used for CD4 naive and CD4 memory, two plates were used for CD8 naive, and one plate was used for CD8 memory. To estimate repertoire size and how much clonotypes are shared between individuals, the study performed deep sequencing of blood TCR repertoires from a handful of healthy adults. Libraries were prepared and TCR repertoires were sequenced by different laboratories using diverse techniques, in order to increase sequencing depth and limit assay-specific biases. Each donor's leukapheresis produced roughly between roughly 0.85 and 10 billion PBMCs. Study-level results and caveats: Compared with non-shared clonotypes, clonotypes shared by all four sorted-subset donors had higher generation probabilities. Sharing across a few donors was observed for 4.5% to 6.5% of naive CD4, 3% to 3.5% of naive CD8, about 2.5% of memory CD4, and about 0.38% of memory CD8 clonotypes. Based on pairwise subsampling, the degree of clonotype sharing among donors was expected to be affected by sequencing depth. Incomplete sequencing was indicated by rarefaction of sorted-subset datasets, despite the large sequencing depth. Estimated clonotype richness was generally larger for naive than for memory subsets. Only blood was sampled, and tissue TCR repertoires likely differ from those in blood. The small number of donors limited the genetic and exposure-history diversity represented.

The donors were healthy, HIV-negative adults with no recently reported acute infections or vaccinations. Only Caucasian adults living in Nashville, Tennessee, USA were represented among the donors. CD4+ T cells were enriched by magnetic negative selection, after which naive cells were positively selected on CD45RA and the negative fraction was taken as the memory subset. Blood was collected by leukapheresis, and PBMCs were isolated by Ficoll-Histopaque density gradient centrifugation and then cryopreserved in liquid nitrogen vapor phase. Analytical flow cytometry was used to check the purity and quantity of every magnetically sorted T cell population. Genomic DNA was isolated from every sorted fraction and measured by UV absorbance on a Nanodrop 2000c. Using the deep immunoSEQ assay, multiplex PCR amplified TCR CDR3 regions from genomic DNA. Extracted genomic DNA from each cell subset was distributed evenly across all wells of several immunoSEQ 96-well plates, and each plate was treated as a replicate. For sorted subsets, roughly 200 ng of genomic DNA, equivalent to 25,000 to 30,000 T cell genomes, went into each replicate PCR. Purified libraries were quantified with a Qubit 3.0 fluorometer, sized on a Bioanalyzer 2100, and re-quantified with the KAPA Library Quantification kit. A separate single-read 150-cycle Illumina NextSeq 550 flow cell was used to sequence each immunoSEQ 96-well plate. Processing in the source paper ran as follows. Because the immunoSEQ output included only junctional sequences and no quality scores, the filtering could not be the same as the filtering used for full-length reads. To assign V/J genes and CDR3, sequences were annotated using PyIR, a Python wrapper for IgBLAST v1.9, with IMGT germline references. Reads were filtered out if the reads had weak V/J assignments (E-value above 1e-6), no CDR3, stop codons, out-of-frame junctions, or ambiguous translated residues. V3J clonotypes were defined as sequences sharing the same inferred V gene, J gene, and CDR3 amino acid sequence. Percentage overlap between repertoires was calculated by dividing the number of shared unique clonotypes by the size of the smaller repertoire. Richness of each repertoire was evaluated using RTK rarefaction, the Chao1 estimator, and Recon v2.1 estimates of unobserved clonotypes. For all TCRbeta clonotypes obtained by the gDNA method from four donors, generation probabilities were computed with OLGA. What TCRdb holds here is the immuneACCESS table cut down to in-frame rearrangements. Part of the clones is not present; checked against another copy, under half of the missing clones reflect an unresolved V gene, and the others are unexplained. V and J calls and clone size follow that table, whereas D and trimming were derived from the DNA. The sample data list around 980,000 clones, and around 78% of these were observed just once. Together, the top ten hold 0.55% to 0.7% of the sample.

In the case of this clone: Its antigen is unknown. Per-base qualities were not stored, and no clone one base away is much larger.

V is clipped by 5 bases and J by 4 bases, and the sequence between their germline boundaries is 8 bases long. From a lookup of the germline V gene (reference sequence), CDR1 and CDR2 are GTSNPN and SVGIG. The CDR3 holds 11 amino acids from the cysteine to the phenylalanine. Just CDR3 DNA is preserved here, 33 bases in frame from base 1. The TCR was taken from a man aged 18 to 29 in good health. Some clones in this sample may be carry-over from other donors' samples. The sequenced sample was memory CD4+ T cells from PBMCs. Per the publication, the cell subset or site label means: CD45RA-negative fraction. The rearrangement joined TRBV30 to TRBJ2-5, with TRBD2 as a weak D call on 6 bases. In nucleotide form, the sequence is TGTGCCTGGGCGGGGCGAGAGACCCAGTACTTC. This sequence encodes CAWAGRETQYF.